This record concerns one T cell receptor (beta chain) sequence. What it binds is unknown. This entry belongs to a study of T cell repertoires in cytomegalovirus infection. Looking at the study overall: HLA-B-restricted CMV epitopes that are well studied were used alongside recently identified HLA-C-restricted ones.

TCRdb analysed the reads with MiXCR anew, one entry per CDR3 protein. The sample records 250,000 to 400,000 distinct CDR3 sequences, approximately 25% being singletons. V dropped 1 base and J dropped 5; count of bases not matched to a gene: 7. Germline V gene sequence: CDR1 MDHEN, CDR2 SYDVKM. This CDR3 spans 16 amino acids. Study results and limitations: CMV-specific TCR beta clonotypes restricted by HLA-C dominated the ex vivo response.

The TCR comes from a human donor in good health (CMV status not recorded). Some clones in this sample may be carry-over from other donors' samples. V gene TRBV28 combines with J gene TRBJ2-7, with 11 bases that match TRBD2. The starting material was cultured PBMCs, obtained from culture after CMV antigen stimulation. CDR3 nucleotides: TGTGCCAGCAGTTTATCGGCTAGCGGGAGGCAACACGAGCAGTACTTC. This translates into CASSLSASGRQHEQYF.